This T cell receptor beta chain was recovered during a study of T cell responses to AZD1222 COVID-19 vaccine. Study-wide results and limits: Donors in the cohort were predominantly white British and more often female, and clonal diversity was possibly underestimated.

Second-dose recipients at about 4 or about 12 weeks were treated as one pooled group. This clone was recorded a few times. The antigen is undetermined. The CDR3 runs 16 residues. Germline V gives CDR1 LGHNT, CDR2 FRNRAP. The J segment lost 9 bases and the V segment lost 1 base, leaving 5 bases of the junction unmatched. The repertoire was sequenced with immunoSEQ multiplex PCR; TCRdb's copy has only in-frame clones and lacks some. The table includes about 64,000 clones, 75% to 85% detected once. The TCR was taken from an adult who received the AZD1222 COVID-19 vaccine. The sample was peripheral blood, taken 28 days after the second AZD1222 dose. The V call is TRBV12-5, the J call TRBJ2-1; 14 bases agree with TRBD2. The CDR3 coding sequence is TGTGCTAGTGGTTTGGGGACTAGCGGGGGGCAAGGTGAGCAGTTCTTC. Translated: CASGLGTSGGQGEQFF. Full variable domain (outside the CDR3, taken from reference TRBV12-5 and TRBJ2-1): DARVTQTPRHKVTEMGQEVTMRCQPILGHNTVFWYRQTMMQGLELLAYFRNRAPLDDSGMPKDRFSAEMPDATLATLKIQPSEPRDSAVYFCASGLGTSGGQGEQFFGPGTRLTVL.